The 11 T cell receptor beta chains reported below all come from one sample, sequenced in a study of blood T cell repertoires in COVID-19. Here immunoSEQ multiplex PCR was the method, and the copy in TCRdb shows in-frame clones only, minus some. The table has 200,000 to 300,000 clones, 84% seen once. The source material was peripheral blood. The receptors were gathered from a man in his fifties with acute or convalescent COVID-19.

This rearrangement joins TRBV3-1 (or the pseudogene TRBV3-2) to TRBJ2-5; 9 bases fit TRBD2. Per the germline V gene, CDR1 is LGHDT and CDR2 is YNNKEL (reference sequence). V lost 4 bases and J lost 2; bases outside the gene matches: 8. The CDR3 has 16 residues. The chain's CDR3 is CASSLRASGVQETQYF. In DNA, the CDR3 is TGTGCCAGCAGCCTTAGGGCTAGCGGGGTGCAAGAGACCCAGTACTTC.

The chain recombines TRBV27 with TRBJ1-5, with a possible D match to TRBD1 (6 bases). Trimming removed 6 bases at V and 0 bases at J, with 15 bases between. The germline V gene has CDR1 MNHEY and CDR2 SMNVEV (reference sequence). CDR3 length: 16 amino acids. CDR3 DNA: TGTGCCAGCAGAACTCTCCAGGGGAGTAGCAATCAGCCCCAGCATTTT. This codes for CASRTLQGSSNQPQHF.

V is TRBV12-5 and J is TRBJ1-1, with TRBD1 matching over 9 bases. After removal of 6 bases from V and 6 bases from J, the junction contained 8 bases not matched to a gene. CDR1 is LGHNT and CDR2 is FRNRAP in the germline V gene. The CDR3 runs 14 residues. This CDR3 reads CASGRLQGASEAFF. The CDR3 DNA reads TGTGCTAGTGGACGATTACAGGGGGCATCTGAAGCTTTCTTT.

This chain uses TRBV6-5 with TRBJ2-3; 7 nucleotides line up with TRBD1. CDR1 and CDR2 (germline): MNHEY, SVGAGI. This CDR3 region has 13 residues. Trimming removed 8 bases from V and 1 base from J; junction bases left unmatched: 3. The DNA of the CDR3 is TGTGCCAGCCGCCAGGGGGGCACAGATACGCAGTATTTT. Amino acid sequence: CASRQGGTDTQYF.

This clone was seen only once. The V call is TRBV7-2, the J call TRBJ2-5; 8 nucleotides match TRBD1. Germline CDR1 reads SGHTA; CDR2 reads FQGNSA. The CDR3 has 16 residues. Trimming removed 4 bases from V and 2 bases from J; junction bases left unmatched: 9. The CDR3 sequence is CASSSGQALGQETQYF. In nucleotides, the CDR3 is TGTGCCAGCAGCTCGGGACAGGCCCTGGGGCAAGAGACCCAGTACTTC.

The chain couples TRBV29-1 to TRBJ2-3; tentatively, D is TRBD2 (6 bases). The germline CDR1 and CDR2 sequences are SQVTM and ANQGSEA. The CDR3 is 13 amino acids. Trimming removed 7 bases at V and 1 base at J, with 12 bases between. This CDR3 is CSGGASGTDTQYF. For the CDR3, the DNA is TGCAGCGGTGGGGCTAGCGGCACAGATACGCAGTATTTT.

This chain links TRBV5-1 with TRBJ2-7; 15 positions agree with TRBD2. The CDR3 covers 18 residues. Trimming took 1 base from V and 6 from J; bases not matched to a gene: 11. CDR1 and CDR2 from the germline V gene are SGHRS and YFSETQ. The CDR3: CASSLMGLAGGLDPEQYF. CDR3 DNA: TGCGCCAGCAGCTTGATGGGACTAGCGGGGGGCTTGGATCCCGAGCAGTACTTC.

The chain is built from TRBV27 and TRBJ2-7; 11 bases map to TRBD1. This CDR3 has 15 amino acids. The germline V gene encodes CDR1 MNHEY and CDR2 SMNVEV (reference sequence). V shed 7 bases and J 5 bases; nucleotides not matched to a gene: 10. CDR3 protein: CASNSDRGQFDEQYF. CDR3 coding DNA: TGTGCCAGCAATTCGGACAGGGGGCAATTCGACGAGCAGTACTTC.

The V call is TRBV13, the J call TRBJ2-1; 7 bases align to TRBD2. V lost 5 bases to trimming and J lost 9 bases; unmatched junction nucleotides: 13. Per the germline V gene, CDR1 is PRHDT and CDR2 is FYEKMQ (reference sequence). The CDR3 totals 15 residues. CDR3 DNA sequence: TGTGCCAGCAGCAACCCGTGGGGAGGGCGGGTTGAGCAGTTCTTC. Protein product: CASSNPWGGRVEQFF.

This chain uses TRBV28 with TRBJ1-1; 8 bases line up with TRBD1. The CDR3 is 13 residues long. Germline V gene data show CDR1 as MDHEN and CDR2 as SYDVKM. Trimming cost V 6 bases and J 6 bases; bases outside gene matches: 6. The CDR3 reads CASRRTGQSEAFF. DNA for the CDR3: TGTGCCAGCAGGAGGACAGGGCAGTCTGAAGCTTTCTTT.

The chain recombines TRBV6-1 with TRBJ1-1; 9 bases are shared with TRBD1. Germline lookup yields CDR1 MNHNS and CDR2 SASEGT. This CDR3 is 15 amino acids long. The V gene end was trimmed by 1 base and the J gene end by 5 bases; junction bases not matched to a gene: 5. The DNA of the CDR3 is TGTGCCAGCAGTGAAGAGGGACAGGGATATACTGAAGCTTTCTTT. The encoded protein is CASSEEGQGYTEAFF.